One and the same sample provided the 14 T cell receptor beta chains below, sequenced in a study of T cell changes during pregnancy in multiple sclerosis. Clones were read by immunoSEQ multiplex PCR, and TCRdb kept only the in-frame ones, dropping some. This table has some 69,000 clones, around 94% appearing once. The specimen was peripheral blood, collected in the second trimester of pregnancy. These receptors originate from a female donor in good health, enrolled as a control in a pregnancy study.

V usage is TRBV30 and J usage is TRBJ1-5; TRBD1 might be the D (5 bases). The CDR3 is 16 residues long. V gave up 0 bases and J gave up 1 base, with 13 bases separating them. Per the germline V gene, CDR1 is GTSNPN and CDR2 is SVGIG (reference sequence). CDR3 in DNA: TGTGCCTGGAGTGTAACAGGCCGGGGGAGCAATCAGCCCCAGCATTTT. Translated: CAWSVTGRGSNQPQHF.

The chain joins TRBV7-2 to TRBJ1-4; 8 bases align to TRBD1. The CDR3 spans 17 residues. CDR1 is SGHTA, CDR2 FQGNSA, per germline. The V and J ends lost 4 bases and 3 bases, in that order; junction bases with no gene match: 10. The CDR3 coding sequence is TGTGCCAGCAGCTCCCAACCTTACAGGGGGGCTAATGAAAAACTGTTTTTT. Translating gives CASSSQPYRGANEKLFF. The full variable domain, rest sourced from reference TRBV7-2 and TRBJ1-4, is GAGVSQSPSNKVTEKGKDVELRCDPISGHTALYWYRQSLGQGLEFLIYFQGNSAPDKSGLPSDRFSAERTGGSVSTLTIQRTQQEDSAVYLCASSSQPYRGANEKLFFGSGTQLSVL.

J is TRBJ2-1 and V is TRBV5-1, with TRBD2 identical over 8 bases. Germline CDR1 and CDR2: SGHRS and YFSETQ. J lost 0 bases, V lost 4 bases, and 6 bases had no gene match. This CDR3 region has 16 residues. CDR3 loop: CASSGNSGDSYNEQFF. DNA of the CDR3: TGCGCCAGCAGCGGAAATAGCGGGGACTCCTACAATGAGCAGTTCTTC.

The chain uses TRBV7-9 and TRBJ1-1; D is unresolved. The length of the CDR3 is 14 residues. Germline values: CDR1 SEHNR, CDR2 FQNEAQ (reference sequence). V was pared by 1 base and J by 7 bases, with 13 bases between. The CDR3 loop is CASSLGGSGFEAFF. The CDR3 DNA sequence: TGTGCCAGCAGCTTAGGTGGGAGCGGCTTTGAAGCTTTCTTT.

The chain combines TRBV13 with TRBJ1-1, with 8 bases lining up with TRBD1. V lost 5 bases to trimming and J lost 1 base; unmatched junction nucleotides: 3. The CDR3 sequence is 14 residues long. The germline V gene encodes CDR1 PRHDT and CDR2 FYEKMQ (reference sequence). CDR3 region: CASSLDRGNTEAFF. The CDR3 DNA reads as TGTGCCAGCAGCCTTGACAGGGGGAACACTGAAGCTTTCTTT.

The CDR3 nucleotides are TGTGCCAGCAGCTCCGCTGGGGGGGGCTATGGCTACACCTTC. This codes for CASSSAGGGYGYTF. This sequence joins TRBV7-8 and TRBJ1-2, with D possibly TRBD1 on 5 matching bases. Trimming pared 4 bases from V and 4 bases from J, leaving 13 bases between. CDR1 and CDR2 from the germline V gene are SGHVS and FQNEAQ. This CDR3 contains 14 residues.

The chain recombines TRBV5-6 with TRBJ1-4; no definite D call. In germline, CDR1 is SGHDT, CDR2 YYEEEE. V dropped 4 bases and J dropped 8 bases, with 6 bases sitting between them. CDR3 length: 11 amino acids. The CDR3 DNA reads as TGTGCCAGCAGCCTCGGGGAAAAACTGTTTTTT. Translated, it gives CASSLGEKLFF.

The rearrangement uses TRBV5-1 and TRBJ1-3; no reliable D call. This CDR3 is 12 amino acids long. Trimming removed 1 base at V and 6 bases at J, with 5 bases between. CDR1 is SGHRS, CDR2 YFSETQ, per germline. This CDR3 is CASSLPENTIYF. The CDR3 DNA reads TGCGCCAGCAGCTTGCCAGAAAACACCATATATTTT.

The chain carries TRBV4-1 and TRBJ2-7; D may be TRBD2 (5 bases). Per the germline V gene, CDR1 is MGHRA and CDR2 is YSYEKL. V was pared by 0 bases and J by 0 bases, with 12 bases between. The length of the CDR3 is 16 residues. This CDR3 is CASSQDRGRNSYEQYF. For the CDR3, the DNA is TGCGCCAGCAGCCAAGATCGGGGTAGGAACTCCTACGAGCAGTACTTC.

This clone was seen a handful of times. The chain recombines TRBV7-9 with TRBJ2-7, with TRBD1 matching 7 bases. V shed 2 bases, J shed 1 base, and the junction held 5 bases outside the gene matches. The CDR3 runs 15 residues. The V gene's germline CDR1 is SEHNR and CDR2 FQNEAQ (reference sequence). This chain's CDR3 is CASSLTGTVSYEQYF. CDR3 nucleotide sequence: TGTGCCAGCAGCTTAACCGGGACAGTATCCTACGAGCAGTACTTC. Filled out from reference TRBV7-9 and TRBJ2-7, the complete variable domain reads DTGVSQNPRHKITKRGQNVTFRCDPISEHNRLYWYRQTLGQGPEFLTYFQNEAQLEKSRLLSDRFSAERPKGSFSTLEIQRTEQGDSAMYLCASSLTGTVSYEQYFGPGTRLTVT.

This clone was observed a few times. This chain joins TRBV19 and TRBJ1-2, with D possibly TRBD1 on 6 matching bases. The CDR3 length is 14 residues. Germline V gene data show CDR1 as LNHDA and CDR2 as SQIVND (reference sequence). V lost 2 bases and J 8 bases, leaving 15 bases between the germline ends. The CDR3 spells CASSITQGRRGYTF. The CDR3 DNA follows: TGTGCCAGTAGTATAACCCAGGGGCGCAGGGGCTACACCTTC.

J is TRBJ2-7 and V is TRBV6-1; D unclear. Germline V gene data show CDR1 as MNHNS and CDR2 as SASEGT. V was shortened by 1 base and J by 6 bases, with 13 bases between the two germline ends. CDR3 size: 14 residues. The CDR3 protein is CASSEGAYLPEQYF. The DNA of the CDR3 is TGTGCCAGCAGTGAAGGGGCTTACTTGCCCGAGCAGTACTTC.

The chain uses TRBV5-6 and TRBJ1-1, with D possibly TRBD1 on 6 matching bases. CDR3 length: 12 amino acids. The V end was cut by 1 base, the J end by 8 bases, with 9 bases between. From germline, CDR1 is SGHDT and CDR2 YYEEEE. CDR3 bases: TGTGCCAGCAGCTTGCCCGGGACAGAAGCTTTCTTT. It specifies CASSLPGTEAFF.

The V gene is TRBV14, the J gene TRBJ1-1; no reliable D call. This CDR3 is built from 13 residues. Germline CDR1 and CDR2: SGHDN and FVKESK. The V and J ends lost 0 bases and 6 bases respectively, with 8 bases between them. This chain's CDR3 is CASSQDLSSEAFF. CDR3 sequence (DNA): TGTGCCAGCAGCCAAGATCTATCCTCTGAAGCTTTCTTT.